The 9 T cell receptor beta chains reported below all come from one sample, sequenced in a study of regulatory T cells in long-lasting Graves disease. Time point meaning: newly diagnosed GD, antithyroid drugs for less than 3 months. Following extraction of RNA from PBMCs, that RNA was used to make the TCR library. Relying on iRepertoire HTBI primers and Arm-PCR of CDR3 regions, the team built TCR beta libraries. TCRdb re-analysed the multiplex PCR reads in MiXCR, keeping a single row per CDR3 protein. The sample has 350,000 to 550,000 distinct CDR3 sequences; roughly 17% are singletons. This sample also belongs to another study, concerning T cells in Graves' hyperthyroidism and ophthalmopathy.

The specimen comprised peripheral blood mononuclear cells (PBMCs), sampled at new diagnosis, from a patient treated with antithyroid drugs. These receptors came from a woman aged 18-29 years with Graves disease.

V usage is TRBV5-1 and J usage is TRBJ2-3; the D gene is possibly TRBD1 (6 bases). Germline V gives CDR1 SGHRS, CDR2 YFSETQ. The CDR3 contains 16 residues. With 1 base removed from V and 4 bases from J, the gap between germline ends came to 16 bases. CDR3 sequence reads: CASSLSVGGSPDTQYF. In DNA, the CDR3 is TGCGCCAGCAGCTTGAGTGTTGGGGGCTCCCCAGATACGCAGTATTTT. Variable domain in full (rest from reference TRBV5-1 and TRBJ2-3): KAGVTQTPRYLIKTRGQQVTLSCSPISGHRSVSWYQQTPGQGLQFLFEYFSETQRNKGNFPGRFSGRQFSNSRSEMNVSTLELGDSALYLCASSLSVGGSPDTQYFGPGTRLTVL.

This clonotype was recorded at least ten times. The CDR3 reads CSARRRLAGVGEQYF. The CDR3 bases are TGCAGTGCTAGGCGACGCCTAGCGGGAGTCGGCGAGCAGTACTTC. The rearrangement uses TRBV20-1 and TRBJ2-7; 10 bases align to TRBD2. With 3 bases clipped from V and 6 bases from J, the junction kept 11 bases outside the gene matches. This CDR3 has 15 amino acids. The germline gives CDR1 DFQATT, CDR2 SNEGSKA (reference sequence).

This clonotype was seen repeatedly, ten times or more. The chain joins TRBV28 to TRBJ2-3; either TRBD1 or TRBD2 may supply D (6 bases each). Per germline, CDR1 MDHEN and CDR2 SYDVKM. The CDR3 runs 18 residues. The V and J ends lost 6 bases and 3 bases respectively, with 25 bases between them. The CDR3 bases are TGTGCCAGCAGCCCGACGGATGCGGGACCTACAGGGACAGATACGCAGTATTTT. Encoded protein: CASSPTDAGPTGTDTQYF.

This clonotype was counted at least ten times. V usage is TRBV7-3 and J usage is TRBJ2-3, with a tentative D call TRBD2 (6 bases). V was trimmed by 1 base and J by 2 bases, leaving 13 bases between them. The CDR3 is made up of 16 amino acids. The germline V gene has CDR1 SGHTA and CDR2 FQGTGA. The CDR3 reads CASSLRTTGATDTQYF. The DNA for the CDR3 is TGTGCCAGCAGCTTAAGGACTACCGGGGCCACAGATACGCAGTATTTT.

This clonotype appeared many times. The chain is built from TRBV28 and TRBJ2-3, with D maybe TRBD2 (5 bases). Germline CDR1 MDHEN, CDR2 SYDVKM. Trimming removed 4 bases at V and 4 bases at J, with 15 bases between. The CDR3 extends over 15 amino acids. The CDR3 reads CASSSGMMLSDTQYF. CDR3 in DNA: TGTGCCAGCAGTTCCGGGATGATGTTATCAGATACGCAGTATTTT.

There are many counts of this clonotype. The rearrangement uses TRBV3-1 and TRBJ2-2, with 10 positions matching TRBD2. CDR1 is LGHDT, CDR2 YNNKEL, per germline (reference sequence). V dropped 0 bases and J dropped 6; count of bases not matched to a gene: 7. The CDR3 runs 17 residues. The CDR3 bases are TGTGCCAGCAGCCAAGAAGTGCTAGCGGGAGTGGCCGGGGAGCTGTTTTTT. Translating gives CASSQEVLAGVAGELFF. Filled out from reference TRBV3-1 and TRBJ2-2, the complete variable domain reads DTAVSQTPKYLVTQMGNDKSIKCEQNLGHDTMYWYKQDSKKFLKIMFSYNNKELIINETVPNRFSPKSPDKAHLNLHINSLELGDSAVYFCASSQEVLAGVAGELFFGEGSRLTVL.

This clonotype was counted many times. The genes are TRBV28 and TRBJ1-1, with D possibly matching TRBD1 (6 bases). The germline CDR1 and CDR2 sequences are MDHEN and SYDVKM. This CDR3 has 17 residues. V lost 6 bases to trimming and J lost 3 bases, with 23 bases between them. This CDR3 reads CASSPPTGLRADTEAFF. The CDR3 bases are TGTGCCAGCAGCCCCCCCACAGGGCTTCGTGCGGACACTGAAGCTTTCTTT.

The chain combines TRBV5-6 with TRBJ2-1; TRBD2 aligns across 7 bases. V dropped 4 bases and J dropped 3; count of bases not matched to a gene: 16. CDR1 and CDR2 from the germline V gene are SGHDT and YYEEEE. The CDR3 has 18 amino acids. The DNA of the CDR3 is TGTGCCAGCAGCCTATCCGTATCGAGAGCGGGAATCTACAATGAGCAGTTCTTC. Translated: CASSLSVSRAGIYNEQFF.

The chain couples TRBV28 to TRBJ2-7, with 11 bases that match TRBD1. With V trimmed by 8 bases and J by 5 bases, 5 bases remained unmatched. The CDR3 covers 13 residues. Germline V gene sequence: CDR1 MDHEN, CDR2 SYDVKM. CDR3 sequence (DNA): TGTGCCAGCCACCAGGACAGGGGGCACGAGCAGTACTTC. Its protein product is CASHQDRGHEQYF.